The 30 T cell receptor beta chains presented below share a single source sample, sequenced in a study of glioma-infiltrating T cells. The iRepertoire nested amplicon-rescue multiplex PCR amplified TCR alpha and beta CDR3s from RNA. TCRdb re-called the multiplex PCR reads with MiXCR, one entry per CDR3 protein. The sample holds some 5,800 distinct CDR3 sequences, about 28% seen once. Input material: glioma tissue, nonneoplastic brain tissue, or PBMCs (not recorded which). The receptors here all came from a human donor with low-grade glioma or glioblastoma, undergoing nonglioma brain surgery, or in good health (not recorded which).

This clonotype was observed at least ten times. The V call is TRBV5-4, the J call TRBJ2-3, with 13 bases identical to TRBD2. Germline V CDR1 and CDR2: SGHNT, YYREEE (reference sequence). The CDR3 has 16 residues. The V and J ends lost 4 bases and 5 bases, in that order; junction bases with no gene match: 7. The CDR3 is CASSPGLAGVGDTQYF. In nucleotides, the CDR3 is TGTGCCAGCAGCCCTGGACTAGCGGGAGTGGGAGATACGCAGTATTTT.

This clonotype was recorded many times. J is TRBJ1-3 and V is TRBV18; D uncertain. V lost 1 base to trimming and J lost 0 bases, with 4 bases between them. The germline gives CDR1 KGHSH, CDR2 LQKENI. This CDR3 comprises 14 residues. This chain's CDR3 is CASSPLISGNTIYF. CDR3 nucleotide sequence: TGTGCCAGCTCACCACTGATCTCTGGAAACACCATATATTTT.

This clonotype was seen at least ten times. CDR3 residues: CASSAYRRENYGYTF. The CDR3 nucleotides read TGTGCCAGCAGCGCTTACAGGAGGGAAAACTATGGCTACACCTTC. The gene calls are TRBV5-6 and TRBJ1-2, with TRBD1 as a possible D gene (5 bases). Trimming pared 4 bases from V and 2 bases from J, leaving 15 bases between. This CDR3 spans 15 amino acids. CDR1 SGHDT and CDR2 YYEEEE come from the germline V gene.

In its sample, this clonotype was seen many times. The chain joins TRBV5-1 to TRBJ2-3; tentatively, D is TRBD1 or TRBD2 (6 bases each). The germline V gene has CDR1 SGHRS and CDR2 YFSETQ. V gave up 4 bases and J gave up 1 base, with 16 bases separating them. There are 16 residues in the CDR3. The CDR3 loop reads CASSPPVEGGTDTQYF. The CDR3 DNA follows: TGCGCCAGCAGCCCCCCGGTGGAGGGGGGCACAGATACGCAGTATTTT.

This clonotype ranks as large. The chain uses TRBV6-2 or TRBV6-3 and TRBJ2-5, with 7 bases identical to TRBD2. With 4 bases clipped from V and 1 base from J, the junction kept 12 bases outside the gene matches. The CDR3 length is 17 residues. Germline CDR1 MNHEY, CDR2 SVGEGT. DNA of the CDR3: TGTGCCAGCAGTTCGCCTGAGTGGGAGGGACTCCAAGAGACCCAGTACTTC. It codes for CASSSPEWEGLQETQYF.

By proportion, this clonotype is hyperexpanded. The rearrangement joins TRBV27 to TRBJ1-6; D is ambiguous. The V end was cut by 6 bases, the J end by 4 bases, with 13 bases between. Germline loops: CDR1 MNHEY, CDR2 SMNVEV (reference sequence). There are 15 residues in the CDR3. Here the CDR3 DNA reads TGTGCCAGCAGGGCACTTTCGGGGTATAATTCACCCCTCCACTTT. Its translation is CASRALSGYNSPLHF.

By proportion, this clonotype is medium-sized. This sequence joins TRBV6-2 or TRBV6-3 and TRBJ2-5; D call uncertain. Germline CDR1 reads MNHEY; CDR2 reads SVGEGT. Trimming shortened V by 0 bases and J by 2 bases, and 7 bases separated the two germline ends. The CDR3 consists of 14 residues. The DNA for the CDR3 is TGTGCCAGCAGTTACTCGAGTGATCAAGAGACCCAGTACTTC. It yields the protein CASSYSSDQETQYF.

Notes on this clonotype: The junction departs from germline at one end; a sequencing error may be responsible. V and J are TRBV20-1 and TRBJ2-7; D is uncertain. This CDR3 region has 14 residues. The germline CDR1 and CDR2 sequences are DFQATT and SNEGSKA (reference sequence). This chain's CDR3 is CSARRAAPRSPASF. As DNA, the CDR3 is TGCAGTGCTCGAAGGGCGGCGCCGAGATCCCCGGCGTCCTTC.

This clonotype was seen ten or more times. The chain combines TRBV29-1 with TRBJ2-1; D is undetermined. The CDR3 consists of 12 residues. Trimming removed 3 bases from V and 15 bases from J, with 18 bases in between. In germline, CDR1 is SQVTM, CDR2 ANQGSEA. CDR3 in amino acids: CSVEYATEQRFF. The CDR3, as DNA: TGCAGCGTTGAGTATGCGACGGAGCAGCGGTTCTTC.

This clonotype is classed as medium-sized. J is TRBJ2-4 and V is TRBV6-2 or TRBV6-3; 14 positions agree with TRBD2. Germline values: CDR1 MNHEY, CDR2 SVGEGT. V lost 2 bases and J lost 8; bases outside the gene matches: 11. This CDR3 region has 18 residues. CDR3: CASSYPPGTSGSWYIQYF. Written as DNA, the CDR3 is TGTGCCAGCAGTTACCCCCCCGGGACTAGCGGGAGTTGGTACATTCAGTACTTC.

This clonotype was picked up many times. This chain links TRBV11-2 with TRBJ2-7; weak D call: TRBD2 (6 bases). The V and J ends lost 4 bases and 3 bases respectively, with 16 bases between them. Germline V lookup: CDR1 SGHAT, CDR2 FQNNGV. The CDR3 has 15 residues. The CDR3 region has the DNA TGTGCCAGCAGCTCGGGGTCCGGGAGTGGCTACGAGCAGTACGTC. The encoded protein is CASSSGSGSGYEQYV.

V gene TRBV28 combines with J gene TRBJ2-7, with D unresolved. Germline CDR1 and CDR2: MDHEN and SYDVKM. The CDR3 length is 11 residues. Trimming removed 8 bases at V and 0 bases at J, with 5 bases between. The CDR3 region is CASLSSYEQYF. The DNA for the CDR3 is TGTGCCAGCCTCTCCTCCTACGAGCAGTACTTC.

About this clonotype itself: Its ends do not fully match the called genes, so a read error is possible. The rearrangement uses TRBV4-1 and TRBJ2-1; D possibly corresponds to TRBD1 (7 bases). Per germline, CDR1 MGHRA and CDR2 YSYEKL. The CDR3 sequence is 18 residues long. CDR3 protein: CASSQVLQQGSGPGAPFF. The CDR3 nucleotides read TGCGCAAGCAGCCAAGTCCTACAACAGGGGAGTGGCCCGGGGGCGCCGTTCTTC.

This clonotype appeared many times. The rearrangement joins TRBV11-3 to TRBJ2-3; D is unclear. CDR1 and CDR2 (germline): SGHNT, YENEEA. Trimming pared 4 bases from V and 2 bases from J, leaving 19 bases between. The CDR3 totals 17 residues. The CDR3 DNA reads TGTGCCAGCAGCTCTAACGGTCCTCCTTCTACCACAGATACGCAGTATTTT. It encodes CASSSNGPPSTTDTQYF.

The chain carries TRBV27 and TRBJ2-1; the match to TRBD2 covers 8 bases. The CDR3 spans 13 residues. Trimming took 5 bases from V and 12 from J; bases not matched to a gene: 9. Germline V gene lookup returns CDR1 MNHEY and CDR2 SMNVEV (reference sequence). CDR3 nucleotide sequence: TGTGCCAGCAGTACTTCAAGCGGGAGAACGCAGTTCTTC. The encoded protein is CASSTSSGRTQFF.

This clonotype has a count of ten or more. The chain uses TRBV20-1 and TRBJ2-5; a weak D match, TRBD1 (5 bases). V lost 3 bases to trimming and J lost 2 bases, with 19 bases between them. CDR3 size: 16 residues. CDR1 and CDR2 from the germline V gene are DFQATT and SNEGSKA (reference sequence). The CDR3 nucleotides are TGCAGTGCTAGTGAGCCCGTCCAAGGGGAACAAGAGACCCAGTACTTC. Translated, it gives CSASEPVQGEQETQYF.

By frequency in the sample, this clonotype is medium-sized. This chain's CDR3 is CASSLAGDTGELFF. CDR3 DNA sequence: TGTGCCAGCAGCTTAGCGGGAGACACCGGGGAGCTGTTTTTT. The J gene is TRBJ2-2, the V gene TRBV7-2; weak D call: TRBD2 (5 bases). The CDR3 runs to 14 residues. V was shortened by 0 bases and J by 3 bases, with 5 bases between the two germline ends. CDR1 and CDR2 (germline): SGHTA, FQGNSA.

This clonotype was detected many times. The rearrangement uses TRBV19 and TRBJ2-1; TRBD2 might be the D (6 bases). Between the trimmed V and J ends, which lost 8 bases and 10 bases, there was a span of 21 bases. Germline V CDR1 and CDR2: LNHDA, SQIVND (reference sequence). The CDR3 is 14 amino acids. CDR3 sequence (DNA): TGTGCCAGTCGACCCGGCGGGACCGATGGGGAGCAGTTCTTC. Its translation is CASRPGGTDGEQFF.

In its sample, this clonotype was seen many times. It may be a read error: a sequence one base away is much more abundant. The rearrangement links TRBV20-1 to TRBJ2-1, with TRBD2 identical over 11 bases. V was pared by 0 bases and J by 8 bases, with 3 bases of the junction left unmatched. CDR3 length: 14 amino acids. Looked up from germline, CDR1 is DFQATT and CDR2 is SNEGSKA (reference sequence). This chain's CDR3 is CSARDSGGADEQFF. The CDR3 coding sequence is TGCAGTGCTAGAGATAGCGGGGGGGCCGATGAGCAGTTCTTC.

In this sample, this clonotype turned up many times. This rearrangement joins TRBV12-3 or TRBV12-4 to TRBJ2-1; D unresolved. V shed 5 bases and J shed 5 bases, with 13 bases lying between them. The CDR3 length is 14 residues. The CDR3 region is CASSPRTKNNEQFF. The CDR3 DNA reads TGTGCCAGCAGTCCTCGGACCAAAAACAATGAGCAGTTCTTC.

This clonotype is classed as medium-sized. J is TRBJ2-5 and V is TRBV28, with TRBD1 as a possible D gene (5 bases). Germline V lookup: CDR1 MDHEN, CDR2 SYDVKM. Trimming cost V 2 bases and J 2 bases, with 9 bases left between them. The CDR3 totals 14 residues. Written as DNA, the CDR3 is TGTGCCAGCAGTTTAAGGGGTCTGCAAGAGACCCAGTACTTC. This translates into CASSLRGLQETQYF.

This clonotype was detected only a few times. The chain combines TRBV12-3 or TRBV12-4 with TRBJ1-6; D gene ambiguous. This CDR3 is 15 amino acids long. The V end lost 6 bases, the J end lost 3 bases, and 12 bases lay between the germline ends. CDR3 protein: CASSVSELYNSPLHF. Written as DNA, the CDR3 is TGTGCCAGCAGCGTGTCGGAACTCTATAATTCACCCCTCCACTTT.

This clonotype showed up many times. This chain uses TRBV7-2 with TRBJ2-1; D is unclear. The V end lost 3 bases, the J end lost 9 bases, and 12 bases lay between the germline ends. Germline CDR1 and CDR2: SGHTA and FQGNSA. This CDR3 has 13 residues. Here the CDR3 reads CASSFSLNGEQFF. As DNA, the CDR3 is TGTGCCAGCAGCTTTTCATTGAACGGTGAGCAGTTCTTC.

This clonotype occurred many times. CDR3 nucleotide sequence: TGTGCCAGCAGCCTTTCTAGCGGGAGGGCAGATACGCAGTATTTT. Its protein product is CASSLSSGRADTQYF. The chain links TRBV7-8 to TRBJ2-3; 12 bases are a match to TRBD2. The CDR3 consists of 15 residues. Germline assignment: CDR1 SGHVS and CDR2 FQNEAQ. Germline trimming cut 5 bases from V and 4 bases from J; bases unmatched to any gene: 4.

To note about this clonotype: This CDR3 is missing its conserved last phenylalanine or tryptophan, likely due to a read error. Because the CDR3's place on the DNA is in doubt, the DNA is left out and the CDR3 is given as listed by TCRdb. The CDR3 protein is CASGPPTSNTGEPLL. V and J are TRBV27 and TRBJ2-2; the D call TRBD1 from the table was never checked on the DNA. Ends included, the CDR3 has 15 residues. CDR1 and CDR2 from the germline V gene are MNHEY and SMNVEV (reference sequence).

This clonotype was observed at least ten times. The rearrangement links TRBV5-1 to TRBJ2-3, with D possibly being TRBD1 (5 bases). In germline, CDR1 is SGHRS, CDR2 YFSETQ. CDR3 length: 14 residues. The V end was cut by 3 bases, the J end by 1 base, with 9 bases between. Here the CDR3 reads CASSWGGGTDTQYF. In DNA form, the CDR3 reads TGCGCCAGCAGCTGGGGCGGCGGCACAGATACGCAGTATTTT.

This clonotype was counted many times. The chain is built from TRBV7-9 and TRBJ1-1; D not certain. The length of the CDR3 is 13 residues. V was pared by 5 bases and J by 0 bases, with 7 bases between. Germline assignment: CDR1 SEHNR and CDR2 FQNEAQ (reference sequence). In nucleotides, the CDR3 is TGTGCCAGCAGCAGGATATTGAACACTGAAGCTTTCTTT. It codes for CASSRILNTEAFF.

By share, this clonotype counts as medium-sized. V usage is TRBV20-1 and J usage is TRBJ2-7; D is unclear. The CDR3 has 11 amino acids. Trimming shortened V by 5 bases and J by 6 bases, and 11 bases separated the two germline ends. Germline CDR1 DFQATT, CDR2 SNEGSKA (reference sequence). CDR3 coding DNA: TGCAGTGCTTCACATTCGGGCGAGCAGTACTTC. Its protein product is CSASHSGEQYF.

This clonotype was observed many times. This chain connects TRBV4-1 to TRBJ2-7; D is undetermined. With 0 bases removed from V and 0 bases from J, the gap between germline ends came to 9 bases. This CDR3 has 15 amino acids. Germline loops: CDR1 MGHRA, CDR2 YSYEKL. The CDR3 nucleotides read TGCGCCAGCAGCCAAGAGGTTTCAAGCTCCTACGAGCAGTACGTC. It translates to CASSQEVSSSYEQYV.

This clonotype has ten or more counts. The chain uses TRBV3-1 and TRBJ1-3; D might be TRBD1 (6 bases). V lost 2 bases and J 2 bases, leaving 10 bases between the germline ends. Germline V gene data show CDR1 as LGHDT and CDR2 as YNNKEL (reference sequence). The CDR3 is made up of 15 amino acids. The CDR3 spells CASSQSGQPGNTIYF. In DNA form, the CDR3 reads TGTGCCAGCAGCCAATCCGGACAGCCTGGAAACACCATATATTTT.